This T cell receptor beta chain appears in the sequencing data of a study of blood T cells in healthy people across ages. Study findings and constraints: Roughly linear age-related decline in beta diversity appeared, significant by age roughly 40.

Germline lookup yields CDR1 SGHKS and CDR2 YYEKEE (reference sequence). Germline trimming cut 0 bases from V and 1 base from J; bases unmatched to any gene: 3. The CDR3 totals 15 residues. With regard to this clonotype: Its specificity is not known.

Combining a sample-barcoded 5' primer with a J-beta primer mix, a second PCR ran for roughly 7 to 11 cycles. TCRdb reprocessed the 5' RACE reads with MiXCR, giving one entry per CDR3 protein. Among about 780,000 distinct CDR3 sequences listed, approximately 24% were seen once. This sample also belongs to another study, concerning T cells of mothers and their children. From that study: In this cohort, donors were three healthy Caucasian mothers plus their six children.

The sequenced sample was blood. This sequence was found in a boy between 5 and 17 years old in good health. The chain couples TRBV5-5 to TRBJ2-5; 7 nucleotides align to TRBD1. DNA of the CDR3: TGTGCCAGCAGCTTGGTGGGACAGTCCCAAGAGACCCAGTACTTC. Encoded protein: CASSLVGQSQETQYF.